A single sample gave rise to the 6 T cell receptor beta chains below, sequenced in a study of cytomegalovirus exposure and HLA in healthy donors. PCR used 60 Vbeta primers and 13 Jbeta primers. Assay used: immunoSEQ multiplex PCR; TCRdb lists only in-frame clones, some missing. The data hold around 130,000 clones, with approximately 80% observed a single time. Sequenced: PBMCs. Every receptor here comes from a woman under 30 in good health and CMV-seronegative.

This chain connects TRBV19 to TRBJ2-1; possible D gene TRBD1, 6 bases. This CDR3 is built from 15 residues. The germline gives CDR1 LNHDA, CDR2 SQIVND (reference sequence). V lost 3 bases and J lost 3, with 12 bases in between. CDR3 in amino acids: CASSIRTTGYNEQFF. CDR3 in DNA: TGTGCCAGTAGTATCCGCACGACAGGCTACAATGAGCAGTTCTTC.

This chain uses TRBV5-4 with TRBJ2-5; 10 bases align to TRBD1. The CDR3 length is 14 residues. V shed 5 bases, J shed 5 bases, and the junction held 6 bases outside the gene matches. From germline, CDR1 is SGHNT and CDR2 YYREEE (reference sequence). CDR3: CASSWDRGFETQYF. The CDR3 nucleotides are TGTGCCAGCAGTTGGGACAGGGGTTTTGAGACCCAGTACTTC.

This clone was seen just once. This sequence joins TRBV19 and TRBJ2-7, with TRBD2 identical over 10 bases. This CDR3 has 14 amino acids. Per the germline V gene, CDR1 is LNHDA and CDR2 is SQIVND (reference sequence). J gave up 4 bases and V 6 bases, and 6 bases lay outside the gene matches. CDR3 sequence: CASREAGGRYEQYF. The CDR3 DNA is TGTGCCAGTAGGGAAGCGGGAGGGCGGTACGAGCAGTACTTC.

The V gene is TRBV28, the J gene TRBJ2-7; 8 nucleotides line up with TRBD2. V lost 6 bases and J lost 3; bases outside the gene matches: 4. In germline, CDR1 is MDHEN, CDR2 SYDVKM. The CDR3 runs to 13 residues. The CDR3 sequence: CASRGLVDYEQYF. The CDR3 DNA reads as TGTGCCAGCAGGGGACTAGTGGACTACGAGCAGTACTTC.

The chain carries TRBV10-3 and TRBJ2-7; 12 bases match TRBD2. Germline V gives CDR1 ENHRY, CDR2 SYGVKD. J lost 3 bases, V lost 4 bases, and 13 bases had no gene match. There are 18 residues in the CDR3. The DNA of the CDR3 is TGTGCCATCAGTGGGCCTAGCGGGAGGGCCGGGGGCCGCTACGAGCAGTACTTC. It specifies CAISGPSGRAGGRYEQYF.

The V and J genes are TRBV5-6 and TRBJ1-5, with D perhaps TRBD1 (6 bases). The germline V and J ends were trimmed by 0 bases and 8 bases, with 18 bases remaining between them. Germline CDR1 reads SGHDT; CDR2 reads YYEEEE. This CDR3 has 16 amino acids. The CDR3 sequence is CASSLGGRGASKPQHF. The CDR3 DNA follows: TGTGCCAGCAGCTTGGGGGGGCGGGGGGCATCGAAGCCCCAGCATTTT. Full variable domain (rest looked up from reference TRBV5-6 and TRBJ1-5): DAGVTQSPTHLIKTRGQQVTLRCSPKSGHDTVSWYQQALGQGPQFIFQYYEEEERQRGNFPDRFSGHQFPNYSSELNVNALLLGDSALYLCASSLGGRGASKPQHFGDGTRLSIL.